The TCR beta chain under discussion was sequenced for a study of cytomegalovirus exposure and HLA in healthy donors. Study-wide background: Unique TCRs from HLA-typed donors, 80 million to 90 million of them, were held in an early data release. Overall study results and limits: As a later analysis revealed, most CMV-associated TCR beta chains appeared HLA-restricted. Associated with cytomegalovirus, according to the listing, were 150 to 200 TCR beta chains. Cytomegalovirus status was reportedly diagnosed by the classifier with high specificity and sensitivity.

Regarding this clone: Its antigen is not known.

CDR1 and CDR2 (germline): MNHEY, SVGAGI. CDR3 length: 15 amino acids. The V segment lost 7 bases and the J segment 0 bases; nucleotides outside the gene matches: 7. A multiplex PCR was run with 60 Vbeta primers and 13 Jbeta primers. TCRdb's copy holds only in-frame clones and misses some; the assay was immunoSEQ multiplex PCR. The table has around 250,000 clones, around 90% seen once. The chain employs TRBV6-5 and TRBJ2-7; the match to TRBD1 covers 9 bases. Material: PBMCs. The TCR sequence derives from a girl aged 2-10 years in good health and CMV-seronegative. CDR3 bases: TGTGCCAGCATGGACAGGGGTGTTAGCTCCTACGAGCAGTACTTC. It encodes CASMDRGVSSYEQYF.